The 20 T cell receptor beta chains listed next were all sequenced from one sample in a study of cytomegalovirus exposure and HLA in healthy donors. The PCR contained 60 Vbeta and 13 Jbeta primers. The repertoire was sequenced with immunoSEQ multiplex PCR; TCRdb's copy has only in-frame clones and lacks some. The data show about 130,000 clones, roughly 8.3% seen once. Sequenced material: PBMCs. The origin of the receptors is a middle-aged man in good health and CMV-seronegative.

This clone has just a few counts. The chain uses TRBV30 and TRBJ2-5; TRBD2 agrees at 10 bases. The CDR3 contains 14 residues. With 8 bases clipped from V and 2 bases from J, the junction kept 8 bases outside the gene matches. Germline assignment: CDR1 GTSNPN and CDR2 SVGIG (reference sequence). The CDR3 spells CALLAGGPQETQYF. DNA for the CDR3: TGTGCCCTATTAGCGGGGGGACCGCAAGAGACCCAGTACTTC.

This clone was detected a few times. The chain combines TRBV5-5 with TRBJ1-5, with D possibly TRBD1 on 6 matching bases. The CDR3 totals 15 residues. In germline, CDR1 is SGHKS, CDR2 YYEKEE (reference sequence). Trimming cost V 1 base and J 1 base, with 9 bases left between them. The CDR3 bases are TGTGCCAGCAGCTTGTTTACAGGGAGCAATCAGCCCCAGCATTTT. Amino acids: CASSLFTGSNQPQHF. Complete variable domain (other parts from reference TRBV5-5 and TRBJ1-5): DAGVTQSPTHLIKTRGQQVTLRCSPISGHKSVSWYQQVLGQGPQFIFQYYEKEERGRGNFPDRFSARQFPNYSSELNVNALLLGDSALYLCASSLFTGSNQPQHFGDGTRLSIL.

The V call is TRBV6-1, the J call TRBJ1-2; 7 nucleotides agree with TRBD1. V was clipped by 1 base and J by 3 bases; unmatched bases: 5. Germline CDR1 reads MNHNS; CDR2 reads SASEGT. The CDR3 loop spans 15 amino acids. CDR3 coding DNA: TGTGCCAGCAGTGAAGGGACAGGCGACTACTATGGCTACACCTTC. Its translation: CASSEGTGDYYGYTF.

This clone was picked up a small number of times. The rearrangement joins TRBV6-4 to TRBJ1-1; D is perhaps TRBD1 (6 bases). This CDR3 spans 14 amino acids. Trimming cost V 6 bases and J 2 bases, with 13 bases left between them. Germline assignment: CDR1 MRHNA and CDR2 SNTAGT. DNA for the CDR3: TGTGCCAGCAGACCTGACAGGTTTAACACTGAAGCTTTCTTT. Translated: CASRPDRFNTEAFF.

This clone was observed a few times. The chain joins TRBV13 to TRBJ1-1; D gene ambiguous. The V gene's germline CDR1 is PRHDT and CDR2 FYEKMQ (reference sequence). The CDR3 contains 15 residues. Trimming left V 0 bases short and J 1 base short, with 9 bases between. Here the CDR3 reads CASSLGRRQNTEAFF. For the CDR3, the DNA is TGTGCCAGCAGCTTAGGCCGGCGACAGAACACTGAAGCTTTCTTT.

There are a few counts of this clone. This chain joins TRBV6-5 and TRBJ2-1; 7 bases match TRBD1. The CDR3 has 15 amino acids. Germline CDR1 and CDR2: MNHEY and SVGAGI. V gave up 6 bases and J gave up 6 bases; unmatched junction bases: 11. The CDR3 protein is CASRLRDSWGNEQFF. In DNA form, the CDR3 reads TGTGCCAGCAGGCTTCGGGACAGCTGGGGCAATGAGCAGTTCTTC.

This clone was recorded a few times. The genes are TRBV13 and TRBJ1-1, with 12 nucleotides matching TRBD1. The J segment lost 4 bases and the V segment lost 5 bases, leaving 8 bases of the junction unmatched. Germline values: CDR1 PRHDT, CDR2 FYEKMQ (reference sequence). The CDR3 covers 16 residues. The CDR3 DNA is TGTGCCAGCAGCGATCCGGGACAGGGGGCGCCCACTGAAGCTTTCTTT. This sequence encodes CASSDPGQGAPTEAFF.

Of note for this clone: The sample carries other DNA sequences with the same CDR3. V usage is TRBV6-5 and J usage is TRBJ1-5; D is uncertain. V was shortened by 0 bases and J by 3 bases, with 3 bases between the two germline ends. The CDR3 contains 13 residues. From germline, CDR1 is MNHEY and CDR2 SVGAGI. The CDR3 DNA reads as TGTGCCAGCAGTTACTCGTACAATCAGCCCCAGCATTTT. Amino acid sequence: CASSYSYNQPQHF.

This clone occurred a few times. The CDR3 here is CASLDGRNQPQHF. CDR3 DNA: TGTGCCAGCTTGGACGGGAGGAATCAGCCCCAGCATTTT. The chain links TRBV6-1 to TRBJ1-5; D call uncertain. Trimming stripped 8 bases from V and 4 bases from J, with 12 bases between. The CDR3 contains 13 residues. Germline V CDR1 and CDR2: MNHNS, SASEGT.

This clone turned up a few times. This sequence joins TRBV9 and TRBJ1-1, with a possible D match to TRBD1 (6 bases). The V end lost 6 bases, the J end lost 0 bases, and 12 bases lay between the germline ends. This CDR3 comprises 14 residues. Germline CDR1 and CDR2: SGDLS and YYNGEE. The chain's CDR3 is CASTPGALNTEAFF. The CDR3 DNA is TGTGCCAGCACCCCAGGGGCGTTGAACACTGAAGCTTTCTTT.

The rearrangement uses TRBV5-1 and TRBJ1-2; 9 positions match TRBD1. From germline, CDR1 is SGHRS and CDR2 YFSETQ. This CDR3 region has 14 residues. J gave up 8 bases and V 4 bases, and 9 bases lay outside the gene matches. The CDR3, as DNA: TGCGCCAGCAGCCCATCACAGGGGGCAGGAGGCTACACCTTC. As protein: CASSPSQGAGGYTF.

The J gene is TRBJ2-3, the V gene TRBV19; no clear D gene. Germline V lookup: CDR1 LNHDA, CDR2 SQIVND (reference sequence). V lost 2 bases and J lost 3, with 12 bases in between. The CDR3 is made up of 15 amino acids. The CDR3, as DNA: TGTGCCAGTAGTATAAACATAGCCGGTACAGATACGCAGTATTTT. Residues: CASSINIAGTDTQYF.

This clone was seen only a few times. The gene calls are TRBV4-3 and TRBJ2-2; tentative D call: TRBD1 (7 bases). Germline V gene lookup returns CDR1 LGHNA and CDR2 YSLEER. Trimming removed 0 bases at V and 4 bases at J, with 12 bases between. This CDR3 is built from 16 residues. CDR3 DNA sequence: TGCGCCAGCAGCCAAGAAGGAGGGGGCTTCACCGGGGAGCTGTTTTTT. Translating it yields CASSQEGGGFTGELFF.

This clone was counted only a few times. The chain links TRBV28 to TRBJ1-3, with D unclear. The V gene lost 6 bases and the J gene lost 2 bases, with 5 bases spanning the gap. Germline V CDR1 and CDR2: MDHEN, SYDVKM. There are 12 residues in the CDR3. The CDR3 DNA is TGTGCCAGCAGCGAGGCTGGAAACACCATATATTTT. Translating gives CASSEAGNTIYF.

The CDR3: CASSLTGANYGYTF. CDR3 bases: TGTGCCAGCAGCTTAACAGGGGCTAACTATGGCTACACCTTC. The chain has TRBV7-8 and TRBJ1-2; 7 bases are shared with TRBD1. The CDR3 is made up of 14 amino acids. From germline, CDR1 is SGHVS and CDR2 FQNEAQ. After removal of 2 bases from V and 0 bases from J, the junction contained 0 bases not matched to a gene.

This CDR3 is CASSMGQGGNQPQHF. The CDR3 coding sequence is TGTGCCAGTAGTATGGGACAGGGTGGGAATCAGCCCCAGCATTTT. The genes are TRBV19 and TRBJ1-5; 9 bases map to TRBD1. V shed 3 bases, J shed 4 bases, and the junction held 4 bases outside the gene matches. CDR1 LNHDA and CDR2 SQIVND come from the germline V gene (reference sequence). The CDR3 loop spans 15 amino acids.

The chain links TRBV7-2 to TRBJ2-5; 9 positions match TRBD2. Germline-derived CDR1 and CDR2 are SGHTA and FQGNSA. The CDR3 has 15 amino acids. V was clipped by 3 bases and J by 5 bases; unmatched bases: 7. Here the CDR3 DNA reads TGTGCCAGCAGCTTCCCCACTAGCGGGTGGGAGACCCAGTACTTC. It encodes CASSFPTSGWETQYF.

This clone was picked up a small number of times. V gene TRBV13 combines with J gene TRBJ1-1; 11 bases agree with TRBD1. Germline assignment: CDR1 PRHDT and CDR2 FYEKMQ (reference sequence). V was pared by 11 bases and J by 4 bases, with 3 bases of the junction left unmatched. The CDR3 runs to 12 residues. The CDR3 DNA sequence: TGTGCCCGGGGACAGGGGGGCACTGAAGCTTTCTTT. Encoded protein: CARGQGGTEAFF.

This clone was counted between two and nine times. The chain links TRBV4-3 to TRBJ2-1; D perhaps matches TRBD2 (5 bases). This CDR3 comprises 15 residues. The ends were cut back, 0 bases at V and 2 bases at J, with 8 bases in the middle. Germline V gene lookup returns CDR1 LGHNA and CDR2 YSLEER. CDR3 sequence: CASSQDGGAYNEQFF. The CDR3 DNA sequence: TGCGCCAGCAGCCAAGATGGAGGAGCCTACAATGAGCAGTTCTTC.

The CDR3 nucleotides are TGTGCCAGCAGCCCCGGGACAGGGGATGACGAGCAGTACTTC. This sequence encodes CASSPGTGDDEQYF. The V and J genes are TRBV11-2 and TRBJ2-7; TRBD1 matches at 10 bases. V lost 5 bases to trimming and J lost 5 bases; unmatched junction nucleotides: 6. The CDR3 runs to 14 residues. CDR1 and CDR2 (germline): SGHAT, FQNNGV.